Listed below are T cell receptor beta chains from one sample, sequenced in a study of Ad26.COV2.S vaccination and SARS-CoV-2 variants. Using immunoSEQ multiplex PCR, the repertoire was profiled, and TCRdb retains in-frame clones only, with some absent. The sample includes a few hundred thousand clones, 89% seen only once; the top ten take 1.5% to 2%. Sequenced here: peripheral blood, sampled in a trial of Ad26.COV2.S vaccine versus placebo. All receptors derive from a person aged 18-65 years who received the Ad26.COV2.S COVID-19 vaccine or a placebo. Each CDR3 is given with its conserved first and last residue. The order of the fields is CDR3 protein, J gene, V gene.

cdr3_aa: CASSLGGENEQFF
j_call: TRBJ2-1
v_call: TRBV28

cdr3_aa: CASSPDGTGELFF
j_call: TRBJ2-2
v_call: TRBV7-9

cdr3_aa: CASSMRNQPQHF
j_call: TRBJ1-5
v_call: TRBV19

cdr3_aa: CASSLGEPLTQAFF
j_call: TRBJ1-1
v_call: TRBV28

cdr3_aa: CASSFNRHGYTF
j_call: TRBJ1-2
v_call: TRBV12-3/TRBV12-4

cdr3_aa: CASSLYGEKLFF
j_call: TRBJ1-4
v_call: TRBV12-3/TRBV12-4

cdr3_aa: CASSVGAGAGMNTEAFF
j_call: TRBJ1-1
v_call: TRBV9

cdr3_aa: CASSPGVLRNQPQHF
j_call: TRBJ1-5
v_call: TRBV19

cdr3_aa: CASSRGGTTNYGYTF
j_call: TRBJ1-2
v_call: TRBV19

cdr3_aa: CASSPSSSGSLNEQFF
j_call: TRBJ2-1
v_call: TRBV5-1

cdr3_aa: CASRALGGQSTEAFF
j_call: TRBJ1-1
v_call: TRBV6-5

cdr3_aa: CASSLSEDTQYF
j_call: TRBJ2-3
v_call: TRBV28

cdr3_aa: CASTTMGLASPEQFF
j_call: TRBJ2-1
v_call: TRBV19

cdr3_aa: CASSLGLVDTQYF
j_call: TRBJ2-3
v_call: TRBV7-2

cdr3_aa: CSVEGQGADTQYF
j_call: TRBJ2-3
v_call: TRBV29-1

cdr3_aa: CASRPQQDRSNQPQHF
j_call: TRBJ1-5
v_call: TRBV19

cdr3_aa: CASRYGQIANTGELFF
j_call: TRBJ2-2
v_call: TRBV6-5

cdr3_aa: CASSLGKSDTQYF
j_call: TRBJ2-3
v_call: TRBV13

cdr3_aa: CATSRGGYTEAFF
j_call: TRBJ1-1
v_call: TRBV15

cdr3_aa: CASSRSGTGPYNEQFF
j_call: TRBJ2-1
v_call: TRBV5-4

cdr3_aa: CASSIGRNTEAFF
j_call: TRBJ1-1
v_call: TRBV19

cdr3_aa: CASSPGTSVGYTF
j_call: TRBJ1-2
v_call: TRBV19

cdr3_aa: CASSSTGTAYNSPLHF
j_call: TRBJ1-6
v_call: TRBV27

cdr3_aa: CASSIPGGEQYF
j_call: TRBJ2-7
v_call: TRBV4-2

cdr3_aa: CASSLTSGSTDTQYF
j_call: TRBJ2-3
v_call: TRBV5-1

cdr3_aa: CASSANRGRHEKLFF
j_call: TRBJ1-4
v_call: TRBV2

cdr3_aa: CASLWEPPNYGYTF
j_call: TRBJ1-2
v_call: TRBV27

cdr3_aa: CASSSYGTGSPDTQYF
j_call: TRBJ2-3
v_call: TRBV5-6

cdr3_aa: CASRTDSNTGELFF
j_call: TRBJ2-2
v_call: TRBV6-1

cdr3_aa: CASSYSRRPQHF
j_call: TRBJ1-5
v_call: TRBV6-2/TRBV6-3

cdr3_aa: CASSPAFTGRGNEKLFF
j_call: TRBJ1-4
v_call: TRBV7-2

cdr3_aa: CASSPPRFVVRGVHEQYF
j_call: TRBJ2-7
v_call: TRBV7-9

cdr3_aa: CASSVLGLAGYTF
j_call: TRBJ1-2
v_call: TRBV12-3/TRBV12-4

cdr3_aa: CASSSPGTGSNEQFF
j_call: TRBJ2-1
v_call: TRBV7-3

cdr3_aa: CASSLSVGGGNEQFF
j_call: TRBJ2-1
v_call: TRBV5-1

cdr3_aa: CASNTGLAGKGTDTQYF
j_call: TRBJ2-3
v_call: TRBV5-5

cdr3_aa: CASSSDEVEQYF
j_call: TRBJ2-7
v_call: TRBV7-9

cdr3_aa: CASSNRDRGAYEQYF
j_call: TRBJ2-7
v_call: TRBV19

cdr3_aa: CASRTKLAGGTPSTDTQYF
j_call: TRBJ2-3
v_call: TRBV27

cdr3_aa: CASSRGGDGNQPQHF
j_call: TRBJ1-5
v_call: TRBV6-5

cdr3_aa: CASSQDSGYEQYF
j_call: TRBJ2-7
v_call: TRBV4-1

cdr3_aa: CASSDPKQAKNIQYF
j_call: TRBJ2-4
v_call: TRBV6-5

cdr3_aa: CASSQDYRANQPQHF
j_call: TRBJ1-5
v_call: TRBV3-1/TRBV3-2

cdr3_aa: CASSSWDREGYEQYF
j_call: TRBJ2-7
v_call: TRBV7-2

cdr3_aa: CAWRDLAIGSYNEQFF
j_call: TRBJ2-1
v_call: TRBV30

cdr3_aa: CATRSEFQVNEKLFF
j_call: TRBJ1-4
v_call: TRBV28

cdr3_aa: CASSVKIGGAGNEQFF
j_call: TRBJ2-1
v_call: TRBV9